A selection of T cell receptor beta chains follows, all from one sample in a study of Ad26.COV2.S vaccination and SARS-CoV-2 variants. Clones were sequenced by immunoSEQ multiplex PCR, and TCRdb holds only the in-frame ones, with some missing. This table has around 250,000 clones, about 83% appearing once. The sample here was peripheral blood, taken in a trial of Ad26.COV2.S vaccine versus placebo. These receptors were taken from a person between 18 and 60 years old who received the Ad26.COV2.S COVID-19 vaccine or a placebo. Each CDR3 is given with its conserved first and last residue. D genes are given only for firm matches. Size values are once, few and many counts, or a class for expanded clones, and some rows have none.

TGTGCCAGTAGTATGTACGGTGAAGCTTTCTTT	CASSMYGEAFF	TRBJ1-1	-	-	TRBV19
TGTGCCAGCAGCTTCGGCGGGGGGGCTGACATTCAGTACTTC	CASSFGGGADIQYF	TRBJ2-4	-	TRBD2	TRBV7-6
TGTGCCAGCAGCCAGGGACTAGCGGGGAGAGGGGGCGAGCAGTTCTTC	CASSQGLAGRGGEQFF	TRBJ2-1	-	TRBD2	TRBV14
TGCGCCAGCACCCGGTGGGTGGACTATGGCTACACCTTC	CASTRWVDYGYTF	TRBJ1-2	-	-	TRBV5-1
TGTGCCAGCAGCCCCTACAGGGATAAAGAGACCCAGTACTTC	CASSPYRDKETQYF	TRBJ2-5	once	-	TRBV3-1/TRBV3-2
TGCAGCGTTGTCATTAGCACAGATACGCAGTATTTT	CSVVISTDTQYF	TRBJ2-3	-	-	TRBV29-1
TGTGCCAGTAGTATCCAGCGGGATTCACCCCTCCACTTT	CASSIQRDSPLHF	TRBJ1-6	-	-	TRBV19
TGTGCCAGCAGCTTGTTTTCGGCCAGGGGTGGTGGAAACACCATATATTTT	CASSLFSARGGGNTIYF	TRBJ1-3	-	-	TRBV5-6
TGTGCCAGCAGCTTATTAAGCGGAGGCCTAGCGGACTTGGATGAGCAGTTCTTC	CASSLLSGGLADLDEQFF	TRBJ2-1	-	TRBD2	TRBV7-9
TGCGCCAGCAGTCCTAAGGGGCTAGCGGGATACAATGAGCAGTTCTTC	CASSPKGLAGYNEQFF	TRBJ2-1	-	TRBD2	TRBV4-1
TGTGCCACCAGTGACAACGTTGGGCTCGGCGGTCAGCATTTT	CATSDNVGLGGQHF	TRBJ1-5	-	-	TRBV24-1
TGTGCCAGCAGCCCCTCGATGAACACTGAAGCTTTCTTT	CASSPSMNTEAFF	TRBJ1-1	once	-	TRBV14
TGTGCCAGTAAAGTTCCAGGGGCGGATGGCTACACCTTC	CASKVPGADGYTF	TRBJ1-2	-	-	TRBV19
TGTGCCAGTAGTCTGGGGGCCCGGGCTGCTGAAAAACTGTTTTTT	CASSLGARAAEKLFF	TRBJ1-4	-	-	TRBV19
TGTGCCAGCAGCCCCGGAACTGATAACTATGGCTACACCTTC	CASSPGTDNYGYTF	TRBJ1-2	-	-	TRBV14
TGTGCCAGCAGCTTAGCCCCCCGACAGGCCCGATCCTATAATTCACCCCTCCACTTT	CASSLAPRQARSYNSPLHF	TRBJ1-6	-	-	TRBV7-2
TGTGCCAGCAGCTCCGGGACGCCCGCAGATACGCAGTATTTT	CASSSGTPADTQYF	TRBJ2-3	-	-	TRBV7-9
TGTGCCAGCAGCGTAGGGTCCTCGACAGATACGCAGTATTTT	CASSVGSSTDTQYF	TRBJ2-3	-	-	TRBV9
TGTGCCAGCAGCTACCGGGACAGGGGGTTCACAGATACGCAGTATTTT	CASSYRDRGFTDTQYF	TRBJ2-3	-	TRBD1	TRBV5-6
TGCAGTGCGGTGGACACCTATGGCTACACCTTC	CSAVDTYGYTF	TRBJ1-2	-	-	TRBV20-1
TGTGCCAGTAGTAGCCCCCCTACCTACGAGCAGTACTTC	CASSSPPTYEQYF	TRBJ2-7	-	-	TRBV19
TGTGCCAGTATTTCCGGGACAGGTGGTCGATGGACCGGGGAGCTGTTTTTT	CASISGTGGRWTGELFF	TRBJ2-2	-	TRBD1	TRBV19
TGCAGTGCTAGGGGGGTTACTGAAGCTTTCTTT	CSARGVTEAFF	TRBJ1-1	-	-	TRBV20-1
TGTGCCAGCAGCTTTTATCACAGGGGTAATGAGCAGTTCTTC	CASSFYHRGNEQFF	TRBJ2-1	-	TRBD1	TRBV5-6
TGCAGCGTTGAAGATAAGGCAGTCAAGAGGACCCAGTACTTC	CSVEDKAVKRTQYF	TRBJ2-5	-	-	TRBV29-1
TGTGCCAGCAGCCAAGAAGCGTCTAGCTACAATGAGCAGTTCTTC	CASSQEASSYNEQFF	TRBJ2-1	-	-	TRBV3-1/TRBV3-2
TGTGCTAGCAGCTGGTGGCTCATCCGGGACACTGAAGCTTTCTTT	CASSWWLIRDTEAFF	TRBJ1-1	-	-	TRBV7-7
TGTGCCAGCAGCGCACAGCTCAACACTGAAGCTTTCTTT	CASSAQLNTEAFF	TRBJ1-1	-	-	TRBV14
TGTGCCAGCTCAGGACAGGGTTTGGGACCACAAGAGACCCAGTACTTC	CASSGQGLGPQETQYF	TRBJ2-5	-	TRBD1	TRBV18
TGTGCCAGCAGGGGTGACAGGGCGCCGGTCTACGAGCAGTACTTC	CASRGDRAPVYEQYF	TRBJ2-7	few	TRBD1	TRBV7-9
TGCAGCGTTGAAGGAAGCGAAACGAACACCGGGGAGCTGTTTTTT	CSVEGSETNTGELFF	TRBJ2-2	-	-	TRBV29-1
TGTGCCACCAGTGATAGGGGGAGCACAGATACGCAGTATTTT	CATSDRGSTDTQYF	TRBJ2-3	-	-	TRBV24-1
TGTGCCAGCAGCTTGGCCCCGATTATGACCCGATTTCGTGAAAAACTGTTTTTT	CASSLAPIMTRFREKLFF	TRBJ1-4	-	-	TRBV5-5
TGTGCCAGTAGTATAACGGGAAACTATGGCTACACCTTC	CASSITGNYGYTF	TRBJ1-2	-	-	TRBV19
TGCGCCAGCAGACCCACGGGGGGCGGTGAAAAACTGTTTTTT	CASRPTGGGEKLFF	TRBJ1-4	once	-	TRBV4-3
TGTGCCAGCAGCTACCAAGAGACCCAGTACTTC	CASSYQETQYF	TRBJ2-5	-	-	TRBV7-3
TGTGCCAGCAGCGTAGGGGCGTCAGGGGGCACCGGGGAGCTGTTTTTT	CASSVGASGGTGELFF	TRBJ2-2	-	TRBD1	TRBV9
TGTGCCAGTAGTTTGCGCATCGGGGAGACCCAGTACTTC	CASSLRIGETQYF	TRBJ2-5	-	-	TRBV19
TGCGCCAGCAGTGGCAGGGTCAATCAGCCCCAGCATTTT	CASSGRVNQPQHF	TRBJ1-5	-	-	TRBV10-1
TGTGCCACCAGCAGCGGACAGGGGGCGAGATCACCCCTCCACTTT	CATSSGQGARSPLHF	TRBJ1-6	few	TRBD1	TRBV15
TGTGCCATCGCAGATTCGGGACAGGGCTACAATGAGCAGTTCTTC	CAIADSGQGYNEQFF	TRBJ2-1	-	TRBD1	TRBV6-5
TGTGCCAGCAGCCCGGGACAGGGTGAAAATTCACCCCTCCACTTT	CASSPGQGENSPLHF	TRBJ1-6	-	TRBD1	TRBV5-4
TGCGCCAGCAGCCAAGAAGGGACAGGCCTCGCTGGCTACACCTTC	CASSQEGTGLAGYTF	TRBJ1-2	few	TRBD1	TRBV4-1
TGTGCCAGCAGCTTAGAGCAGCTACACCAGGGACTGTTTTTT	CASSLEQLHQGLFF	TRBJ1-4	-	-	TRBV11-3
TGTGCCAGCACCTTGGGGGACTATCAGCCCCAGCATTTT	CASTLGDYQPQHF	TRBJ1-5	few	-	TRBV12-3/TRBV12-4
TGTGCCAGCAGTCCGACAGACTTGTTTCTCGGCTACACCTTC	CASSPTDLFLGYTF	TRBJ1-2	-	-	TRBV6-2/TRBV6-3
TGTGCCAGCAGCCCGAGAAGCGACAATGAGCAGTTCTTC	CASSPRSDNEQFF	TRBJ2-1	-	-	TRBV5-4
TGCGCCAGCAGGAACCCTCAGGGCACCGGGGAGCTGTTTTTT	CASRNPQGTGELFF	TRBJ2-2	once	-	TRBV5-1
TGTGCCAGTAGTACCCAGACGAGCTCCTACAATGAGCAGTTCTTC	CASSTQTSSYNEQFF	TRBJ2-1	-	-	TRBV19
TGCGCCAGCAGCCAGGGGGTAGCGGGAGGGCGAGAGACCCAGTACTTC	CASSQGVAGGRETQYF	TRBJ2-5	-	TRBD2	TRBV4-3
TGTGCCAGCAGCTTCCCAGGGACCTCGAACACCGGGGAGCTGTTTTTT	CASSFPGTSNTGELFF	TRBJ2-2	-	-	TRBV5-4
TGCGCCAGCAGCCACCTCAGACTAGCGGGAGGAGATACGCAGTATTTT	CASSHLRLAGGDTQYF	TRBJ2-3	-	TRBD2	TRBV4-3
TGTGCCACCAGTGATTCGGCGTGGGGCTACACCTTC	CATSDSAWGYTF	TRBJ1-2	-	-	TRBV24-1
TGTGCCAGCAGTCGAGGACAACCGAACACTGAAGCTTTCTTT	CASSRGQPNTEAFF	TRBJ1-1	-	-	TRBV6-2/TRBV6-3
TGTGCCAGCAGTTTAGGATGGGGCACTGAAGCTTTCTTT	CASSLGWGTEAFF	TRBJ1-1	-	-	TRBV27
TGTGCCACCAGTGACGCCCGTAGCAATCAGCCCCAGCATTTT	CATSDARSNQPQHF	TRBJ1-5	-	-	TRBV24-1
TGTGCCAGCAGTCAGACTAGCGGGGGGGCCGGGGCCAAAAACATTCAGTACTTC	CASSQTSGGAGAKNIQYF	TRBJ2-4	-	TRBD2	TRBV27
TGTGCCAGCAACGACAGGGCTCAAGAGACCCAGTACTTC	CASNDRAQETQYF	TRBJ2-5	-	TRBD1	TRBV6-5
TGTGCCAGCAAGTTTGACAATGAGCAGTTCTTC	CASKFDNEQFF	TRBJ2-1	-	-	TRBV2